The clone carrying this TCR beta chain was counted once. The antigen is unknown. This sample stems from a study of OX40 agonist ivuxolimab in advanced cancers. As for the study in general: Patients received ivuxolimab, an intravenous treatment, every 2 weeks at 0.01 to 10 mg/kg.

Broader study findings: Partial responders treated at 0.1-3.0 mg/kg exhibited clonal expansion among the lowest measured.

In germline, CDR1 is SGHTA, CDR2 FQGNSA. Germline trimming cut 5 bases from V and 8 bases from J; bases unmatched to any gene: 7. This CDR3 has 14 residues. Repertoires were generated with immunoSEQ multiplex PCR, while TCRdb's copy carries only in-frame clones and drops some. Of about 34,000 clones in the sample, roughly four fifths were seen once. This specimen consisted of CD4+ or CD8+ T cells sorted from blood, obtained in a trial of the OX40 agonist ivuxolimab. The source of this sequence is an adult with an advanced solid tumor such as melanoma, head and neck, liver or kidney cancer. The gene calls are TRBV7-2 and TRBJ1-4; 8 bases line up with TRBD1. The CDR3 loop is CASSQGQGAEKLFF. Written as DNA, the CDR3 is TGTGCCAGCAGCCAAGGACAGGGTGCAGAAAAACTGTTTTTT.